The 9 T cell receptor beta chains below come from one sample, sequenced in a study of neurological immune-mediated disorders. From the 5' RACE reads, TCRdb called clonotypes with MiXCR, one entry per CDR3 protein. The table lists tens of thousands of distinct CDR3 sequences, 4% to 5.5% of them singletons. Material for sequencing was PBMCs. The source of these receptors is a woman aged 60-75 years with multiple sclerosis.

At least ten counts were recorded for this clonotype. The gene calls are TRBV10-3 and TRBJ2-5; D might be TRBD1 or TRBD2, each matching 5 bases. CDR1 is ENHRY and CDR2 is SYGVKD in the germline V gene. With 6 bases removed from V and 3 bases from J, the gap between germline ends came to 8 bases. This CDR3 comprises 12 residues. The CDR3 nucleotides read TGTGCCATCAGGTGGGACGAAGAGACCCAGTACTTC. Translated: CAIRWDEETQYF.

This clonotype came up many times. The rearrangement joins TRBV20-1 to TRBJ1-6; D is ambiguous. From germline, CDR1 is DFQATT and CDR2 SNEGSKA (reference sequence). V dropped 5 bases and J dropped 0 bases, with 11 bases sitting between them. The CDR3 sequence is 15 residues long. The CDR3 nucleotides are TGCAGTGCTTATTTGTGGAGCTCCTATAATTCACCCCTCCACTTT. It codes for CSAYLWSSYNSPLHF.

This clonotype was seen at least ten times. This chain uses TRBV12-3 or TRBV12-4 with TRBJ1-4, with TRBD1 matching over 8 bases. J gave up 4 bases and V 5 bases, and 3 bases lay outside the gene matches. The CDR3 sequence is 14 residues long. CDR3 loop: CASSTQGGNEKLFF. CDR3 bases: TGTGCCAGCAGTACACAGGGGGGTAATGAAAAACTGTTTTTT.

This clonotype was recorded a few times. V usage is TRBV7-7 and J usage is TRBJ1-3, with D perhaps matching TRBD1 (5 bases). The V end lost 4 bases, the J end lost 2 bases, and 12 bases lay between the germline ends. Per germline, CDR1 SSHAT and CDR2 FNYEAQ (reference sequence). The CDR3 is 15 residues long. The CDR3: CASSYPRGAGNTIYF. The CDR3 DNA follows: TGTGCCAGCAGCTATCCACGAGGGGCTGGAAACACCATATATTTT.

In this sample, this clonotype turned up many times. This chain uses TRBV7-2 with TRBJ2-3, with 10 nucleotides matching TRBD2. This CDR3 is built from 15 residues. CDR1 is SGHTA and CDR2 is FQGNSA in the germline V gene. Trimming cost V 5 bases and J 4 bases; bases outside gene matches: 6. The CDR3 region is CASSKKREGADTQYF. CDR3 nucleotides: TGTGCCAGCAGCAAGAAGCGGGAGGGTGCAGATACGCAGTATTTT.

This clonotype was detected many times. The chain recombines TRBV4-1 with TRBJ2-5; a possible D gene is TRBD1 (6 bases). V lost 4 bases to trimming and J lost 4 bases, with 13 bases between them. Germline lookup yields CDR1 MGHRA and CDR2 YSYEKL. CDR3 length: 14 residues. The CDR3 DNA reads TGCGCCAGCAGCCCCAGGGGTGGGGCAGAGACCCAGTACTTC. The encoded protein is CASSPRGGAETQYF.

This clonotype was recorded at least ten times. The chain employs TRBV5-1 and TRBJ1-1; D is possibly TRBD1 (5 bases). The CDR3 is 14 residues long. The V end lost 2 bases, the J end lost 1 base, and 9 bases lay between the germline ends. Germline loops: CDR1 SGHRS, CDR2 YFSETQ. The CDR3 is CASSLATENTEAFF. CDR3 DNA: TGCGCCAGCAGCTTAGCGACAGAGAACACTGAAGCTTTCTTT.

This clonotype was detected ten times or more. CDR3 sequence: CASSQGAGGGATGELFF. The DNA for the CDR3 is TGCGCCAGCAGCCAAGGGGCAGGAGGGGGGGCCACCGGGGAGCTGTTTTTT. The chain couples TRBV4-3 to TRBJ2-2; maybe TRBD2 (7 bases). Germline V gives CDR1 LGHNA, CDR2 YSLEER. The CDR3 is made up of 17 amino acids. V dropped 1 base and J dropped 4 bases, with 16 bases sitting between them.

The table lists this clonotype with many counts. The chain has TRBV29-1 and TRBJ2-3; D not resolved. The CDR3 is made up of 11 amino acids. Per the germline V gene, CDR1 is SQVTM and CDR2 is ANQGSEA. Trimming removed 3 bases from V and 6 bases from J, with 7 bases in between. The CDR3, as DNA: TGCAGCGTTGATTTTGGGGATACGCAGTATTTT. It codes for CSVDFGDTQYF.